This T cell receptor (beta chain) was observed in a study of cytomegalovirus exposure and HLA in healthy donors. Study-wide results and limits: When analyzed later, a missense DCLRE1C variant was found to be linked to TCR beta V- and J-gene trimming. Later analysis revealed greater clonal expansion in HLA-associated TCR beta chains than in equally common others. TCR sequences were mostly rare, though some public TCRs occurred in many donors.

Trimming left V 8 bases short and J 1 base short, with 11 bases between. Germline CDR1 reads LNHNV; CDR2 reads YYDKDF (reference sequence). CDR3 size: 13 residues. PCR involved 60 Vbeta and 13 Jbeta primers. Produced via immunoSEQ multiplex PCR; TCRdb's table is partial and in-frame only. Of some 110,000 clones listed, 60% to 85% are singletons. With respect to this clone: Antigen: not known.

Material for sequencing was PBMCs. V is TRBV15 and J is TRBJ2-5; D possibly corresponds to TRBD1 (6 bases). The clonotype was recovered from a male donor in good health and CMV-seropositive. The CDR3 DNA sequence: TGTGCCACCTCACGGACAGTCCAAGAGACCCAGTACTTC. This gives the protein CATSRTVQETQYF.